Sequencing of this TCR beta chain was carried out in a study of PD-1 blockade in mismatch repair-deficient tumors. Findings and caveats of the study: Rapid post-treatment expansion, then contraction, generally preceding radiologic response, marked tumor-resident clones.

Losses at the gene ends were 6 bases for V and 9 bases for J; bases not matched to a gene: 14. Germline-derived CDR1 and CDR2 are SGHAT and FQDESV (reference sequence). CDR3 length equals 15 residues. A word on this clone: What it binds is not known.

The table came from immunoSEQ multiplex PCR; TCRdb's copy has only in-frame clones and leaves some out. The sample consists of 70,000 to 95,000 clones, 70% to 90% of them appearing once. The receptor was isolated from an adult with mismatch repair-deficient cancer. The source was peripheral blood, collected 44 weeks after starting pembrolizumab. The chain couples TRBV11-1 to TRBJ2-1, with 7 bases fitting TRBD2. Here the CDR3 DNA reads TGTGCCAGCAGGTCCACCAGGGCGGGAGTCGGTGAGCAGTTCTTC. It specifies CASRSTRAGVGEQFF.